One and the same sample provided the 23 T cell receptor beta chains below, sequenced in a study of blood T cell repertoires in COVID-19. The data were produced by immunoSEQ multiplex PCR, yet TCRdb's version contains in-frame clones alone and is incomplete. The data show more than 75,000 clones, 65% to 90% seen once. The sequenced sample was peripheral blood. These receptors all come from an elderly woman with active or convalescent COVID-19.

The rearrangement joins TRBV29-1 to TRBJ2-7; 12 bases line up with TRBD2. Trimming at V came to 6 bases and at J to 3 bases, leaving 3 bases not matched to a gene. The CDR3 contains 13 residues. CDR1 SQVTM and CDR2 ANQGSEA come from the germline V gene. The CDR3 DNA is TGCAGCGTAACTAGCGGGGGGCTCTACGAGCAGTACTTC. Protein sequence: CSVTSGGLYEQYF.

This chain uses TRBV28 with TRBJ2-2; 10 bases fit TRBD2. This CDR3 comprises 15 residues. Germline V gives CDR1 MDHEN, CDR2 SYDVKM. With V trimmed by 7 bases and J by 6 bases, 8 bases remained unmatched. CDR3 protein: CASILAGERAGELFF. In DNA, the CDR3 is TGTGCCAGCATCCTAGCGGGAGAACGGGCCGGGGAGCTGTTTTTT.

The chain uses TRBV4-3 and TRBJ2-1; a possible D gene is TRBD1 (5 bases). V lost 1 base to trimming and J lost 0 bases, with 19 bases between them. The germline V gene has CDR1 LGHNA and CDR2 YSLEER. CDR3 length: 19 residues. The CDR3 protein is CASSQVAGSAVSSYNEQFF. CDR3 bases: TGCGCCAGCAGCCAAGTCGCAGGGTCTGCAGTGAGCTCCTACAATGAGCAGTTCTTC.

The chain has TRBV5-4 and TRBJ2-5; TRBD2 matches 12 bases. The CDR3 length is 17 residues. The germline gives CDR1 SGHNT, CDR2 YYREEE (reference sequence). V dropped 1 base and J dropped 0; count of bases not matched to a gene: 4. CDR3 residues: CASSLRLAGGYQETQYF. DNA of the CDR3: TGTGCCAGCAGCTTGAGGCTAGCGGGAGGGTACCAAGAGACCCAGTACTTC. Variable domain in full (rest from reference TRBV5-4 and TRBJ2-5): ETGVTQSPTHLIKTRGQQVTLRCSSQSGHNTVSWYQQALGQGPQFIFQYYREEENGRGNFPPRFSGLQFPNYSSELNVNALELDDSALYLCASSLRLAGGYQETQYFGPGTRLLVL.

The table lists this clone with a count of one. The rearrangement uses TRBV29-1 and TRBJ1-2, with D perhaps TRBD1 (5 bases). CDR1 SQVTM and CDR2 ANQGSEA come from the germline V gene. There are 13 residues in the CDR3. The ends were cut back, 4 bases at V and 9 bases at J, with 18 bases in the middle. In DNA form, the CDR3 reads TGCAGCGTTGCAGGGATCGGGGAGGAGAGCTACACCTTC. This translates into CSVAGIGEESYTF.

The chain uses TRBV6-5 and TRBJ1-6; the D gene is possibly TRBD1 (5 bases). This CDR3 spans 14 amino acids. In germline, CDR1 is MNHEY, CDR2 SVGAGI. V dropped 3 bases and J dropped 8 bases, with 11 bases sitting between them. CDR3 sequence (DNA): TGTGCCAGCAGTTATAGGCAGGGCGATTCACCCCTCCACTTT. Translated: CASSYRQGDSPLHF.

The chain recombines TRBV14 with TRBJ1-4; the D gene is possibly TRBD1 (6 bases). The CDR3 is made up of 15 amino acids. Deletions cut 4 bases from V and 2 bases from J, with 11 bases between. The germline gives CDR1 SGHDN, CDR2 FVKESK. CDR3 residues: CASSPQQGTNEKLFF. The DNA of the CDR3 is TGTGCCAGCAGCCCTCAACAGGGTACTAATGAAAAACTGTTTTTT.

V gene TRBV5-6 combines with J gene TRBJ1-2, with D perhaps matching TRBD1 (6 bases). The CDR3 length is 12 residues. Deletions cut 2 bases from V and 8 bases from J, with 10 bases between. The germline gives CDR1 SGHDT, CDR2 YYEEEE. The CDR3, as DNA: TGTGCCAGCAGCTTCCCAGGGGAAGGCTACACCTTC. Translated: CASSFPGEGYTF.

The chain carries TRBV19 and TRBJ1-6; no clear D. Germline V gene lookup returns CDR1 LNHDA and CDR2 SQIVND (reference sequence). The CDR3 is made up of 14 amino acids. Trimming stripped 7 bases from V and 4 bases from J, with 11 bases between. The DNA for the CDR3 is TGTGCCAGTAAAGAAACCGAGTATAATTCACCCCTCCACTTT. Translated, it gives CASKETEYNSPLHF.

The chain recombines TRBV27 with TRBJ2-3; TRBD2 aligns across 10 bases. Germline V gene sequence: CDR1 MNHEY, CDR2 SMNVEV (reference sequence). The CDR3 length is 14 residues. V shed 5 bases and J 5 bases; nucleotides not matched to a gene: 4. Here the CDR3 reads CASSRASGRDTQYF. CDR3 coding DNA: TGTGCCAGCAGTCGGGCTAGCGGGAGAGATACGCAGTATTTT.

The V gene is TRBV6-1, the J gene TRBJ1-4; 7 positions match TRBD1. The germline CDR1 and CDR2 sequences are MNHNS and SASEGT. CDR3 size: 16 residues. J was trimmed by 4 bases and V by 4 bases; bases with no gene match: 9. This CDR3 is CASSVDGGTVNEKLFF. As DNA, the CDR3 is TGTGCCAGCAGTGTTGATGGGGGGACAGTTAATGAAAAACTGTTTTTT.

V is TRBV7-2 and J is TRBJ2-2; D unclear. Germline CDR1 SGHTA, CDR2 FQGNSA. Trimming shortened V by 5 bases and J by 3 bases, and 13 bases separated the two germline ends. This CDR3 is built from 15 residues. The DNA of the CDR3 is TGTGCCAGCAGCCCGACCGGTACAGACACCGGGGAGCTGTTTTTT. Its translation: CASSPTGTDTGELFF.

The chain has TRBV6-5 and TRBJ2-7; D is perhaps TRBD2 (5 bases). Trimming took 6 bases from V and 7 from J, leaving 19 bases between them. The CDR3 runs to 14 residues. The germline CDR1 and CDR2 sequences are MNHEY and SVGAGI. CDR3 region: CASSGEAREREQYF. The CDR3 DNA reads as TGTGCCAGCAGCGGTGAAGCCCGCGAGCGGGAGCAGTACTTC.

The chain uses TRBV5-4 and TRBJ2-3; 12 positions match TRBD2. This CDR3 is 17 amino acids long. J lost 4 bases, V lost 0 bases, and 6 bases had no gene match. CDR1 SGHNT and CDR2 YYREEE come from the germline V gene (reference sequence). The CDR3 DNA follows: TGTGCCAGCAGCTTGGGTCTAGCGGGAGGGGGTGCAGATACGCAGTATTTT. Its translation is CASSLGLAGGGADTQYF.

The V gene is TRBV3-1 (or the pseudogene TRBV3-2), the J gene TRBJ2-5, with TRBD1 as a possible D gene (6 bases). CDR1 is LGHDT, CDR2 YNNKEL, per germline (reference sequence). This CDR3 comprises 13 residues. Trimming left V 8 bases short and J 5 bases short, with 15 bases between. CDR3 DNA sequence: TGTGCCAGCGGTCCCACTAGGGGGGAGACCCAGTACTTC. Protein sequence: CASGPTRGETQYF.

The chain has TRBV4-3 and TRBJ2-3; D possibly corresponds to TRBD2 (6 bases). From germline, CDR1 is LGHNA and CDR2 YSLEER. The CDR3 is 18 residues long. Trimming shortened V by 0 bases and J by 6 bases, and 22 bases separated the two germline ends. The CDR3 loop is CASSQDTGEAPLPDTQYF. The DNA of the CDR3 is TGCGCCAGCAGCCAAGATACGGGGGAGGCCCCACTCCCCGATACGCAGTATTTT.

This rearrangement joins TRBV9 to TRBJ1-1; D gene ambiguous. Germline values: CDR1 SGDLS, CDR2 YYNGEE. Trimming shortened V by 4 bases and J by 0 bases, and 7 bases separated the two germline ends. The CDR3 contains 13 residues. The CDR3 nucleotides are TGTGCCAGCAGCCCTTTTATGAACACTGAAGCTTTCTTT. It encodes CASSPFMNTEAFF.

J is TRBJ2-5 and V is TRBV11-1; D remains ambiguous. Per germline, CDR1 SGHAT and CDR2 FQDESV (reference sequence). The V gene lost 2 bases and the J gene lost 1 base, with 5 bases spanning the gap. The CDR3 has 13 amino acids. The CDR3 sequence is CASSLLFQETQYF. The CDR3 bases are TGTGCCAGCAGCTTACTCTTCCAAGAGACCCAGTACTTC.

This chain uses TRBV12-3 or TRBV12-4 with TRBJ2-7; D gene unclear. The V end was cut by 5 bases, the J end by 7 bases, with 12 bases between. This CDR3 is built from 12 residues. In nucleotides, the CDR3 is TGTGCCAGCAGTCGTCCCCCAGGAGAGCAGTACTTC. Encoded protein: CASSRPPGEQYF.

This chain links TRBV18 with TRBJ1-3; 9 bases fit TRBD1. The CDR3 totals 17 residues. The J segment lost 2 bases and the V segment lost 3 bases, leaving 8 bases of the junction unmatched. Germline V gene data show CDR1 as KGHSH and CDR2 as LQKENI. CDR3 coding DNA: TGTGCCAGCTCACCGGAGACAGGGGGACCCACTGGAAACACCATATATTTT. Protein product: CASSPETGGPTGNTIYF.

The chain is built from TRBV28 and TRBJ1-4, with 10 bases aligning to TRBD1. Germline CDR1 MDHEN, CDR2 SYDVKM. CDR3 length equals 16 residues. The V and J ends lost 4 bases and 1 base, in that order; junction bases with no gene match: 3. The CDR3 here is CASSSGTGVTNEKLFF. CDR3 coding DNA: TGTGCCAGCAGTTCCGGGACAGGGGTAACTAATGAAAAACTGTTTTTT. The full variable domain, with the rest looked up from reference TRBV28 and TRBJ1-4, is DVKVTQSSRYLVKRTGEKVFLECVQDMDHENMFWYRQDPGLGLRLIYFSYDVKMKEKGDIPEGYSVSREKKERFSLILESASTNQTSMYLCASSSGTGVTNEKLFFGSGTQLSVL.

The chain uses TRBV28 and TRBJ1-5, with TRBD1 matching 11 bases. The V and J ends lost 3 bases and 6 bases, in that order; junction bases with no gene match: 4. The CDR3 length is 15 residues. Per germline, CDR1 MDHEN and CDR2 SYDVKM. The CDR3 DNA reads as TGTGCCAGCAGTTTGGGGACAGGGGGTGGTCAGCCCCAGCATTTT. Protein: CASSLGTGGGQPQHF.

This chain links TRBV6-4 with TRBJ2-1; D uncertain. The CDR3 contains 13 residues. Germline lookup yields CDR1 MRHNA and CDR2 SNTAGT. Trimming removed 5 bases from V and 2 bases from J, with 7 bases in between. CDR3 nucleotide sequence: TGTGCCAGCAGTCCCACGGCCTACAATGAGCAGTTCTTC. Translated, it gives CASSPTAYNEQFF.